These T cell receptor beta chains were read from a single sample in a study of control samples from healthy donors and cancer patients. Method: immunoSEQ multiplex PCR; TCRdb's copy keeps in-frame clones and lacks some. The repertoire holds tens of thousands of clones, with over 75% as singletons. The specimen sequenced was blood. These receptors were obtained from a woman aged 50 to 60 in good health. Each CDR3 is given with its conserved first and last residue. A D gene is named only where the DNA matches it firmly. Rows give clone size only sometimes, using once, few, many, or a class for an expanded clone.

.,TRBJ1-3,.,TRBV30,TGTGCCTTAATGAAGGGGGGTACTGGAAACACCATATATTTT,CALMKGGTGNTIYF
once,TRBJ1-6,.,TRBV27,TGTGCCAGCAGTTTCTCCTATAATTCACCCCTCCACTTT,CASSFSYNSPLHF
.,TRBJ2-7,TRBD1,TRBV6-6,TGTGCCAGCAGTCTAACAGGGGGCTGGTACGAGCAGTACTTC,CASSLTGGWYEQYF
.,TRBJ2-5,.,TRBV28,TGTGCCAGCAGCCCATCTGCTGGGGAGACCCAGTACTTC,CASSPSAGETQYF
.,TRBJ2-7,.,TRBV6-5,TGTGCCAGCAGTTACTCGATTCTAGGCCTTTCCTACGAGCAGTACTTC,CASSYSILGLSYEQYF
few,TRBJ1-3,.,TRBV6-1,TGTGCCAGCAGTGAAAGCGGCATCCTCTCTGGAAACACCATATATTTT,CASSESGILSGNTIYF
once,TRBJ1-6,.,TRBV27,TGTGCCAGCAAAAACCAAGGCCAGTCAAATTCACCCCTCCACTTT,CASKNQGQSNSPLHF
.,TRBJ2-1,.,TRBV7-9,TGTGCCAGCAGCGCCATTCTCGGGAGAGAAAATGAGCAGTTCTTC,CASSAILGRENEQFF
.,TRBJ2-5,.,TRBV5-1,TGCGCCAGCAGCCAGGGACTGGGTGAGACCCAGTACTTC,CASSQGLGETQYF
.,TRBJ1-5,.,TRBV7-6,TGTGCCAGCAGCTCTAGTTCACAGGGATCGGGACAGCCCCAGCATTTT,CASSSSSQGSGQPQHF
.,TRBJ2-6,TRBD2,TRBV29-1,TGCAGCGTTGAGAGCGGGAGGGGGGCTAGGGGGGCCAACGTCCTGACTTTC,CSVESGRGARGANVLTF
.,TRBJ1-5,TRBD1,TRBV6-2/TRBV6-3,TGTGCCAGCAGTTACGGGACAGCTCCCCGGCCCCAGCATTTT,CASSYGTAPRPQHF
once,TRBJ1-3,.,TRBV6-5,TGTGCCACCCACGACCGGGAGACAAATTTT,CATHDRETNF
.,TRBJ1-2,.,TRBV5-1,TGCGCCAGCAGCTTGGGGGACCGATCCTATGGCTACACCTTC,CASSLGDRSYGYTF
.,TRBJ2-4,TRBD2,TRBV14,TGTGCCAGCAGCCAGGGGGGGAGTAACATTCAGTACTTC,CASSQGGSNIQYF
few,TRBJ1-2,.,TRBV19,TGTGCCAGTAGTAAACTGTCAGGGCAGCTCTATGGCTACACCTTC,CASSKLSGQLYGYTF
.,TRBJ2-5,.,TRBV7-3,TGTGCCAGCAGCCCGACTCCCGGGACGGGTGAGACCCAGTACTTC,CASSPTPGTGETQYF
.,TRBJ2-1,.,TRBV29-1,TGCAGCGTTGAAGATCTAAGGGGGACCTACAATGAGCAGTTCTTC,CSVEDLRGTYNEQFF
.,TRBJ2-1,TRBD1,TRBV6-5,TGTGCCAGCAGTTACACAGGGGAGTTATACAATGAGCAGTTCTTC,CASSYTGELYNEQFF
.,TRBJ2-7,.,TRBV28,TGTGCCAGCAGTTCCCAACCCGACGAGCAGTACTTC,CASSSQPDEQYF
.,TRBJ2-7,.,TRBV21-1,TGTGCCAGCAGCAAACGGGGGGACAGGGGGCCCAACGAGCAGTACTTC,CASSKRGDRGPNEQYF
.,TRBJ1-2,TRBD1,TRBV30,TGTGCCTGGAGAGGACAGGGGTGGGGCTATGGCTACACCTTC,CAWRGQGWGYGYTF
.,TRBJ2-1,.,TRBV19,TGTGCCAGTAGTATAGGGCTCCACGCCTACAATGAGCAGTTCTTC,CASSIGLHAYNEQFF
.,TRBJ1-2,TRBD1,TRBV19,TGTGCCAGTAGGAACAGGGGGCTAGAAAATGGCTACACCTTC,CASRNRGLENGYTF
.,TRBJ2-7,TRBD2,TRBV30,TGTGCCTTAAACCCTTTAGCGGGGTTCTCCTACGAGCAGTACTTC,CALNPLAGFSYEQYF
.,TRBJ2-7,TRBD1,TRBV19,TGTGCCAGTAGTACAACACAGGGGGCGGTCTACGAGCAGTACTTC,CASSTTQGAVYEQYF